Sequencing of this TCR beta chain was carried out in a study of early T cells in non-severe SARS-CoV-2 infection. Study at large: Sequenced bulk RNA came from whole blood that was unsorted, and chains were unpaired.

This clonotype has a count of ten or more. Antigen specificity is unknown. Unique molecular identifiers were affixed to single, distinct cDNA molecules. A single record per CDR3 protein comes from TCRdb applying MiXCR to the 5' RACE reads. The profile shows approximately 85,000 distinct CDR3 sequences, roughly an eighth of them singletons. Findings and caveats of the study: Matching results from VDJdb favored anti-spike CD8 responses, leaving private and CD4 specificities undetected.

The CDR3 covers 15 residues. Germline assignment: CDR1 SGHTA and CDR2 FQGTGA. V gave up 5 bases and J gave up 3 bases, with 14 bases separating them. The chain is built from TRBV7-3 and TRBJ2-1; D might be TRBD2 (6 bases). This TCR came from an adult who was a healthcare worker with PCR-confirmed SARS-CoV-2 infection or an uninfected control (not recorded which). The sequencing input was whole blood. As DNA, the CDR3 is TGTGCCAGCAGCAGAGGGACTCCAAACTACAATGAGCAGTTCTTC. As protein: CASSRGTPNYNEQFF.